A selection of T cell receptor beta chains follows, all from one sample in a study of CD8 T cells in Susac syndrome. TCRdb re-called the immunoSEQ multiplex PCR reads with MiXCR, one entry per CDR3 protein. The sample gives roughly 190,000 distinct CDR3 sequences, around 96% of which show up once; 0.1% is in the top ten. The sample comprised CD4+ T cells from PBMCs. Every receptor here comes from a human donor in good health. Each CDR3 is given without its conserved first and last residue. Fields, in order: J gene, V gene, CDR3 protein.

TRBJ2-7 | TRBV29-1 | SVTPMGDEQY
TRBJ2-3 | TRBV20-1 | SARDPASGSTDTQY
TRBJ2-1 | TRBV20-1 | SARAGGAGGSYNEQF
TRBJ1-1 | TRBV28 | ASSLSSGTEAF
TRBJ2-7 | TRBV19 | ASSSGYSYEQY
TRBJ2-3 | TRBV3-1 | ASATSGSPDTQY
TRBJ2-7 | TRBV7-6 | ASSLGGWSSSYEQY
TRBJ1-2 | TRBV27 | ASSPRGARGYT
TRBJ2-1 | TRBV30 | AWSVPGEQF
TRBJ2-7 | TRBV19 | ASSIASLKDEQY
TRBJ2-5 | TRBV20-1 | SVPPDAARLKETQY
TRBJ2-3 | TRBV29-1 | SVDPKPQSTDTQY
TRBJ2-7 | TRBV23-1 | ASTVPTGLDEQY
TRBJ1-2 | TRBV3-1 | ASSQESGVGYT
TRBJ2-7 | TRBV4-2 | ASSQEQAGGPPLG
TRBJ1-5 | TRBV6-6 | ASTDDRVGQPQH
TRBJ1-2 | TRBV30 | AWSNNGYT
TRBJ2-3 | TRBV9 | ASSAYTGLDTQY
TRBJ2-3 | TRBV29-1 | SFEGYTQY
TRBJ2-2 | TRBV12-3/TRBV12-4 | ATSTGRAGELF
TRBJ2-7 | TRBV6-5 | ASRQGDYEQY
TRBJ2-1 | TRBV20-1 | SARGGVGQF
TRBJ2-7 | TRBV7-8 | ASSLGPGQFPYEQY
TRBJ1-1 | TRBV2 | ASSEALVTEAF
TRBJ2-3 | TRBV19 | ASSIDSTDTQY
TRBJ1-2 | TRBV20-1 | SATDRGVGYT
TRBJ1-1 | TRBV5-1 | ASSERGPGRHDEAF
TRBJ2-3 | TRBV29-1 | SVDLPFGLAGATDTQY
TRBJ2-1 | TRBV2 | ASSEMTSIQF
TRBJ2-1 | TRBV5-1 | ASSFLASNEQF
TRBJ2-7 | TRBV20-1 | SASDRRSGRQYEQY
TRBJ2-7 | TRBV29-1 | SVIGILYEQY
TRBJ2-7 | TRBV28 | ASQGPPYEQY
TRBJ2-2 | TRBV4-1 | ASSQGGGGNTGELF
TRBJ2-5 | TRBV29-1 | SVDRRTQETQY
TRBJ2-7 | TRBV6-5 | ASSYAARDYEQY
TRBJ2-3 | TRBV3-1 | ASSHGTHTDTQY
TRBJ2-3 | TRBV24-1 | ATSAGSKGTQY
TRBJ2-6 | TRBV29-1 | SVEVGANVLT
TRBJ2-1 | TRBV3-1 | ASSPPGLAGYNEQF
TRBJ2-7 | TRBV5-1 | ASSLGNYGYEQY
TRBJ1-1 | TRBV20-1 | SARRGQAEAF
TRBJ2-5 | TRBV2 | ASSPFGLARETQY
TRBJ2-7 | TRBV28 | ASSLVSRGGYEQY
TRBJ2-1 | TRBV18 | ASGGSLDNEQF
TRBJ1-5 | TRBV27 | ASSTGLDQPQH
TRBJ1-1 | TRBV7-3 | ASSTTYQGNTEAF
TRBJ2-7 | TRBV24-1 | ATSAPHPFVAGYYEQY
TRBJ2-7 | TRBV20-1 | SARGLAGVGEQY
TRBJ2-3 | TRBV7-2 | ASSWVAGGNTDTQY
TRBJ2-3 | TRBV29-1 | SVEGGRGGTQY
TRBJ1-2 | TRBV27 | ASSPLRGFGYGYT
TRBJ1-4 | TRBV29-1 | SVAPTGPIEKLF
TRBJ2-3 | TRBV30 | AWRGPAVDTQY